This TCR beta chain emerged from a study of blood T cells in healthy people across ages. Primers used in a second PCR of roughly 7 to 12 cycles were a sample-barcoded 5' primer and a J-beta primer mix. Each CDR3 protein gets one entry after TCRdb re-called the 5' RACE reads with MiXCR. There are over 600,000 distinct CDR3 sequences in the sample; approximately 60% occur only once, and roughly 24% lies in the top ten. There are 15 residues in the CDR3. V was cut by 3 bases and J by 8 bases, with 16 bases left in between. Germline CDR1 LGHNA, CDR2 YNFKEQ. Source material: blood. This TCR came from a man aged 35 to 55 in good health. The chain employs TRBV4-2 and TRBJ1-4, with a weak D call TRBD1 (5 bases). The CDR3 region is CASSHTRDPREKLFF. CDR3 DNA: TGTGCCAGCAGCCATACCCGGGACCCAAGGGAAAAACTGTTTTTT.